This note documents a single T cell receptor (beta chain) sequence. The CDR3 covers 14 residues. V dropped 1 base and J dropped 7 bases, with 10 bases sitting between them. Looked up from germline, CDR1 is LGHNA and CDR2 is YNFKEQ. In the authors' methods: Counts of nucleated cells, estimated from reference gene primer amplification, were obtained. Only in-frame clones appear in the TCRdb table, and some are missing; sequencing was by immunoSEQ multiplex PCR. D and trimming come from the DNA, and the V and J calls and clone size come from that table. Seen here are about 130,000 clones, approximately 90% observed once, and the top ten hold over 1%. The sample belongs to a study of blood T cell repertoires in COVID-19. For the study at large: Donors in the United States, Italy and Spain gave samples during acute or convalescent COVID-19. Nucleic acid was either cDNA or gDNA, and it came from T cells, B-cell-depleted T cells, or PBMCs.

The rearrangement links TRBV4-2 to TRBJ2-2; D gene unclear. This TCR derives from a woman of 80 years or more with acute or convalescent COVID-19. Source material: peripheral blood. The CDR3 sequence is CASSQANSGGELFF. The CDR3 DNA is TGTGCCAGCAGCCAAGCGAATAGTGGCGGGGAGCTGTTTTTT.